This T cell receptor (beta chain) was identified in a study of blood T cell repertoires in COVID-19. There are a few counts of this clone. Patients of the Seattle cohort, enrolled during active infection, were followed longitudinally. The CDR3 sequence is 13 residues long. Per the germline V gene, CDR1 is MDHEN and CDR2 is SYDVKM. V was shortened by 7 bases and J by 2 bases, with 12 bases between the two germline ends. This table comes from immunoSEQ multiplex PCR, and its TCRdb copy is limited to in-frame clones, with some not included. The table lists 150,000 to 200,000 clones, 80% to 90% of them singletons, with 12% in the top ten.

Sequencing input: peripheral blood. The genes are TRBV28 and TRBJ2-7; D is unresolved. This sequence originates from an older woman with COVID-19, enrolled during active disease. The CDR3 coding sequence is TGTGCCAGCACCCCCGGGTTGACCTACGAGCAGTACTTC. It yields the protein CASTPGLTYEQYF.